This is a list of T cell receptor beta chains from one sample in a study of blood T cell repertoires in COVID-19. Profiling relied on immunoSEQ multiplex PCR, and the TCRdb table lists in-frame clones only, not all of them. The table shows about 160,000 clones, with over 85% occurring only once. Sequenced: peripheral blood. The receptors shown here come from a woman between 50 and 59 years old with acute or convalescent COVID-19. The CDR3 runs from the conserved cysteine through the conserved F or W. Each record gives: CDR3 length, V gene, D gene, J gene, clone size, CDR3 DNA, CDR3 protein. D genes are given only for firm matches. Size values are once, few and many counts, or a class for expanded clones, and some rows have none.

len: 13
v_gene: TRBV19
d_gene: NA
j_gene: TRBJ2-7
abundance: NA
CDR3nt: TGTGCCAGTAGTCATAGCGTTAACTACGAGCAGTACTTC
CDR3aa: CASSHSVNYEQYF

len: 13
v_gene: TRBV28
d_gene: NA
j_gene: TRBJ1-2
abundance: once
CDR3nt: TGTGCCAGCAGCCCCCCCCAGGACTATGGCTACACCTTC
CDR3aa: CASSPPQDYGYTF

len: 14
v_gene: TRBV4-1
d_gene: NA
j_gene: TRBJ1-3
abundance: few
CDR3nt: TGCGCCAGCAGCCTCGGAGGCGGTGGAAACACCATATATTTT
CDR3aa: CASSLGGGGNTIYF

len: 14
v_gene: TRBV7-8
d_gene: NA
j_gene: TRBJ1-5
abundance: NA
CDR3nt: TGTGCCAGCAGCTTAGCAAGTCGCGATCAGCCCCAGCATTTT
CDR3aa: CASSLASRDQPQHF

len: 17
v_gene: TRBV28
d_gene: NA
j_gene: TRBJ2-5
abundance: NA
CDR3nt: TGTGCCAGCAGTTCCCTCGAGGGGGGGAGAGAACAAGAGACCCAGTACTTC
CDR3aa: CASSSLEGGREQETQYF

len: 16
v_gene: TRBV10-3
d_gene: TRBD1
j_gene: TRBJ1-2
abundance: NA
CDR3nt: TGTGCCATCAGTGACCCGGGACAGGAGGTATACTATGGCTACACCTTC
CDR3aa: CAISDPGQEVYYGYTF

len: 15
v_gene: TRBV3-1/TRBV3-2
d_gene: NA
j_gene: TRBJ1-5
abundance: NA
CDR3nt: TGTGCCAGCAGCCCGACTCGACAGTCCAATCAGCCCCAGCATTTT
CDR3aa: CASSPTRQSNQPQHF

len: 15
v_gene: TRBV7-7
d_gene: NA
j_gene: TRBJ2-7
abundance: NA
CDR3nt: TGTGCCAGCAGCCTCAAAGCGGGCGGGATGTACGAGCAGTACTTC
CDR3aa: CASSLKAGGMYEQYF

len: 14
v_gene: TRBV2
d_gene: NA
j_gene: TRBJ2-7
abundance: NA
CDR3nt: TGTGCCAGCACTCCCCCGACAGATATATACGAGCAGTACTTC
CDR3aa: CASTPPTDIYEQYF

len: 17
v_gene: TRBV10-2
d_gene: TRBD1
j_gene: TRBJ2-1
abundance: NA
CDR3nt: TGCGCCAGCAGTGAGAGACAGGGGCCATATTCCTACAATGAGCAGTTCTTC
CDR3aa: CASSERQGPYSYNEQFF

len: 15
v_gene: TRBV7-9
d_gene: TRBD1
j_gene: TRBJ1-1
abundance: NA
CDR3nt: TGTGCCAGCAGCTTAGTAAGACAGGGGGGCACTGAAGCTTTCTTT
CDR3aa: CASSLVRQGGTEAFF

len: 16
v_gene: TRBV7-9
d_gene: TRBD1
j_gene: TRBJ1-4
abundance: NA
CDR3nt: TGTGCCAGCAGCTTAGGACAGGGTAATACTAATGAAAAACTGTTTTTT
CDR3aa: CASSLGQGNTNEKLFF

len: 17
v_gene: TRBV19
d_gene: TRBD2
j_gene: TRBJ2-7
abundance: NA
CDR3nt: TGTGCCAGTAGTCCAAGACTAGCGGGAGGGCCTCTTTACGAGCAGTACTTC
CDR3aa: CASSPRLAGGPLYEQYF

len: 18
v_gene: TRBV4-2
d_gene: TRBD2
j_gene: TRBJ2-1
abundance: NA
CDR3nt: TGTGCCAGCAGCCAAGAAGGAACTAGCGTGGAGACACACGATGAGCAGTTCTTC
CDR3aa: CASSQEGTSVETHDEQFF

len: 15
v_gene: TRBV15
d_gene: NA
j_gene: TRBJ2-1
abundance: NA
CDR3nt: TGTGCCACCAGCAGAGATGGGGGGTCCTACAATGAGCAGTTCTTC
CDR3aa: CATSRDGGSYNEQFF

len: 15
v_gene: TRBV7-2
d_gene: NA
j_gene: TRBJ2-3
abundance: NA
CDR3nt: TGTGCCAGCAGCAGAAAGGGGGGGGAAGCAGATACGCAGTATTTT
CDR3aa: CASSRKGGEADTQYF

len: 13
v_gene: TRBV18
d_gene: NA
j_gene: TRBJ2-7
abundance: NA
CDR3nt: TGTGCCAGCTCACCAGAGGCTAAATACGAGCAGTACTTC
CDR3aa: CASSPEAKYEQYF

len: 15
v_gene: TRBV7-6
d_gene: TRBD1
j_gene: TRBJ1-1
abundance: few
CDR3nt: TGTGCCAGCAGCTCGGGACAGGGGATGAACACTGAAGCTTTCTTT
CDR3aa: CASSSGQGMNTEAFF

len: 16
v_gene: TRBV30
d_gene: TRBD2
j_gene: TRBJ2-7
abundance: NA
CDR3nt: TGTGCCTGGGAACCGGGACTAGCGCTGAGCTCCTACGAGCAGTACTTC
CDR3aa: CAWEPGLALSSYEQYF

len: 13
v_gene: TRBV12-3/TRBV12-4
d_gene: NA
j_gene: TRBJ1-1
abundance: NA
CDR3nt: TGTGCCAGCAGTTTCGGCAGGGGCTCTGAAGCTTTCTTT
CDR3aa: CASSFGRGSEAFF

len: 15
v_gene: TRBV9
d_gene: NA
j_gene: TRBJ2-5
abundance: NA
CDR3nt: TGTGCCAGCAGCCCCGGGGACTCTGGGGGGGAGACCCAGTACTTC
CDR3aa: CASSPGDSGGETQYF

len: 15
v_gene: TRBV30
d_gene: TRBD1
j_gene: TRBJ2-1
abundance: NA
CDR3nt: TGTGCCTGGACCGCCGGGACAGGCTCCTACAATGAGCAGTTCTTC
CDR3aa: CAWTAGTGSYNEQFF

len: 14
v_gene: TRBV7-9
d_gene: TRBD1
j_gene: TRBJ2-7
abundance: NA
CDR3nt: TGTGCCAGCAGCTTTGGGACAGTCTCCTACGAGCAGTACTTC
CDR3aa: CASSFGTVSYEQYF

len: 17
v_gene: TRBV4-1
d_gene: NA
j_gene: TRBJ1-5
abundance: once
CDR3nt: TGCGCCAGCAGCCAAGATGGCCAGGGTTTAGGGTGTCAGCCCCAGCATTTT
CDR3aa: CASSQDGQGLGCQPQHF

len: 14
v_gene: TRBV23-1
d_gene: NA
j_gene: TRBJ1-6
abundance: NA
CDR3nt: TGCGCCACCCAGGGCCGGGACACAAATTCACCCCTCCACTTT
CDR3aa: CATQGRDTNSPLHF

len: 16
v_gene: TRBV28
d_gene: NA
j_gene: TRBJ2-3
abundance: NA
CDR3nt: TGTGCCAGCAGCACAACAGGGATAACTGTCACAGATACGCAGTATTTT
CDR3aa: CASSTTGITVTDTQYF

len: 16
v_gene: TRBV30
d_gene: NA
j_gene: TRBJ2-7
abundance: NA
CDR3nt: TGTGCCTGGAGTGAGGGAGCTAGTTTATTCTCCTACGAGCAGTACTTC
CDR3aa: CAWSEGASLFSYEQYF

len: 11
v_gene: TRBV6-2/TRBV6-3
d_gene: NA
j_gene: TRBJ1-6
abundance: once
CDR3nt: TGTGCCAGCAGTCCCGGAGAGGCCCTCCACTTT
CDR3aa: CASSPGEALHF

len: 16
v_gene: TRBV9
d_gene: TRBD2
j_gene: TRBJ2-7
abundance: NA
CDR3nt: TGTGCCAGCAGCGTAGGTTGGACTAGCGGGACCTACGAGCAGTACTTC
CDR3aa: CASSVGWTSGTYEQYF

len: 12
v_gene: TRBV2
d_gene: NA
j_gene: TRBJ1-2
abundance: NA
CDR3nt: TGTGCCAGCAGTCCAGCGGTCCATGGCTACACCTTC
CDR3aa: CASSPAVHGYTF

len: 13
v_gene: TRBV6-5
d_gene: NA
j_gene: TRBJ2-1
abundance: NA
CDR3nt: TGTGCCAGCAGTTACCGCGAATCCGATGAGCAGTTCTTC
CDR3aa: CASSYRESDEQFF

len: 15
v_gene: TRBV2
d_gene: TRBD2
j_gene: TRBJ2-3
abundance: NA
CDR3nt: TGTGCCAGCAGTGAACCTAGCGGAAGCACAGATACGCAGTATTTT
CDR3aa: CASSEPSGSTDTQYF

len: 14
v_gene: TRBV10-1
d_gene: TRBD1
j_gene: TRBJ2-2
abundance: NA
CDR3nt: TGCGCCAGTAAGCCAGCGACAGGGGCCGGGGAGCTGTTTTTT
CDR3aa: CASKPATGAGELFF

len: 14
v_gene: TRBV14
d_gene: TRBD2
j_gene: TRBJ2-4
abundance: NA
CDR3nt: TGTGCCAGCAGCCAACCCGGGAGGCAAAACATTCAGTACTTC
CDR3aa: CASSQPGRQNIQYF

len: 15
v_gene: TRBV9
d_gene: NA
j_gene: TRBJ2-3
abundance: NA
CDR3nt: TGTGCCAGCAGCGTAGACGCCGGGTACACAGATACGCAGTATTTT
CDR3aa: CASSVDAGYTDTQYF

len: 14
v_gene: TRBV18
d_gene: NA
j_gene: TRBJ1-4
abundance: NA
CDR3nt: TGTGCCAGCTCACCCCCACCCACAGGGGAAAAACTGTTTTTT
CDR3aa: CASSPPPTGEKLFF

len: 16
v_gene: TRBV18
d_gene: TRBD2
j_gene: TRBJ2-7
abundance: NA
CDR3nt: TGTGCCAGCTCACCAGGGACTAGCGGGAGCGGCGACGAGCAGTACTTC
CDR3aa: CASSPGTSGSGDEQYF

len: 12
v_gene: TRBV30
d_gene: TRBD1
j_gene: TRBJ2-7
abundance: NA
CDR3nt: TGTGCCTGGACAGGGGGCGGTTCCGAGCAGTACTTC
CDR3aa: CAWTGGGSEQYF

len: 17
v_gene: TRBV10-3
d_gene: TRBD2
j_gene: TRBJ2-1
abundance: NA
CDR3nt: TGTGCCATCAGTCGGACTAGCGGGAGCTTCTCCGACAATGAGCAGTTCTTC
CDR3aa: CAISRTSGSFSDNEQFF

len: 13
v_gene: TRBV7-3
d_gene: TRBD2
j_gene: TRBJ2-3
abundance: NA
CDR3nt: TGTGCCAGCGCCGGGGGGGCCAAGGATACGCAGTATTTT
CDR3aa: CASAGGAKDTQYF

len: 14
v_gene: TRBV11-1
d_gene: TRBD1
j_gene: TRBJ2-7
abundance: NA
CDR3nt: TGTGCCAGCAGCTTGCGACAGGGGCTGACGAAGCAGTACTTC
CDR3aa: CASSLRQGLTKQYF

len: 17
v_gene: TRBV18
d_gene: TRBD1
j_gene: TRBJ2-1
abundance: NA
CDR3nt: TGTGCCAGCTCACCTGACAGGGGAGAGGGTCCTAACAATGAGCAGTTCTTC
CDR3aa: CASSPDRGEGPNNEQFF